The sequence of this T cell receptor beta chain was determined in a study of cytomegalovirus exposure and HLA in healthy donors (dated by TCRdb to the late 2010s). General notes on the study: An earlier analysis of several hundred of the donors reported about 260 Gb of sequence data and 95 million to 140 million unique TCR beta sequences obtained from around 190 million T cells. The study aimed to test whether signatures of past pathogen exposure could be identified by cataloging public T cell receptors. On average, about 240,000 unique TCR beta nucleotide sequences were sequenced per donor among about 400 genotyped donors of the cohort, with about 19% of those sequences being non-productive. A later analysis re-analyzed previously published TCR beta repertoires from roughly 630 donors and added high-resolution HLA genotyping to study TCR occurrence patterns. Class I and class II HLA loci were covered by the typing at four-digit resolution. Rather than using new phenotypic data, the later analysis identified candidate immune exposures from TCR beta sequences and from how often those sequences occurred across donors. In a later genetic analysis, genome-wide SNP genotypes for about 65% of the roughly 700 donors were used, and that subset was treated as a discovery cohort. All discovery cohort repertoires had been generated using a single sequencing platform. Because of strong linkage in the cohort, roughly five DR-DQ haplotypes were treated as single units for association and clustering. Of the 300 to 450 genotyped donors, 81% were placed in the genetic ancestry cluster associated with self-reported Caucasian donors. Donor age, sex, ethnicity and CMV serostatus were compiled together with the repertoire data. In an earlier analysis of a few hundred of the donors, high-throughput TCR beta sequencing was used to judge whether each TCR beta V gene segment behaved as functional or pseudogenic. The T cell repertoires of some 670 subjects were profiled by immunosequencing and related to cytomegalovirus serostatus. The study combined high-throughput TCR immunosequencing, statistical association of individual TCRs with disease status, and machine learning to predict cytomegalovirus infection status. An early release covering more than 500 HLA-typed donors comprised about 290 gigabases of sequencing data and tens of millions of unique TCR sequences. Typing coverage differed by locus: A, B, C, DRB1 and DQB1 were typed in roughly 629-640 donors, DQA1 in roughly 500, DPA1 in around 610, and DPB1 in just under 490. Besides the first cohort of roughly 700 subjects, a separate validation cohort made up of 120 different subjects was used.

The library was prepared using the immunoSEQ multiplex PCR assay. The multiplex PCR relied on a mix of 60 forward primers for TCR Vbeta segments and 13 reverse primers for TCR Jbeta segments. A multiplex PCR assay on genomic DNA amplified the CDR3 region of rearranged TCR beta genes. The Illumina HiSeq System was used to sequence the amplified TCR beta libraries as 87-base-pair reads. As for the original processing: Across the 670 or so repertoires, a later analysis counted 78 million or so unique TCR beta chains, 8.5 million to 12 million of which were shared by at least two donors. A nearest-neighbor algorithm error-corrected the raw reads and collapsed the reads into unique sequences, merging closely related sequences to remove PCR and sequencing errors. V, D and J gene segments were assigned by aligning CDR3 sequences to IMGT reference sequences. For a sequence to be retained, at least a six-nucleotide match to both a V gene segment and a J gene segment was required. A rearrangement counted as productive if the CDR3 had no stop codons and remained in frame with V and J, and every other rearrangement counted as non-productive. Following IMGT convention, CDR3 was defined as the stretch from the second conserved V-encoded cysteine to the conserved J-encoded phenylalanine. In an earlier analysis of around 540 of the donors, sequences lacking an unambiguous match to a single V gene segment were excluded. An earlier analysis of 587 of the donors called V segments functional above 56.7% productive rearrangements and segregating when the between-donor standard deviation exceeded 5%. A statistical classification framework was built for diagnosing cytomegalovirus status from the catalog of TCR beta chain sequences. In a later analysis, V and J genes were assigned by comparing TCR nucleotide sequences against IMGT/GENE-DB human TR gene sequences. A later analysis assigned CDR3 sequences and most-parsimonious VDJ recombination scenarios with the TCRdist pipeline. In a later analysis, each TCR beta chain was defined by its CDR3 amino acid sequence together with its V-gene family, and reads without a unique V-gene family were excluded. In a later analysis, a few hundred highly shared, low-generation-probability nucleotide sequences were removed to address suspected cross-contamination and a sequencing artifact. In a later analysis, a clonal expansion index for each public chain was calculated from normalized within-repertoire ranks of inferred template counts. Generation probabilities in a later analysis came from a VDJ recombination model fitted to out-of-frame rearrangements, and those results were checked against IGoR. In a later analysis, hypergeometric tests were used to score TCR-TCR, TCR-HLA and TCR-CMV co-occurrence, with a repertoire-size bias correction applied to TCR pairs. To estimate false discovery rates, a later analysis permuted the HLA or CMV assignments 20 times. In a later analysis, co-occurring TCRs were grouped using DBSCAN, with TCRdist sequence similarity added in when clustering inside HLA-allele-positive subsets. For co-occurrence clustering, repertoires with fewer than 30,000 or more than 120,000 public chains were excluded, along with five repertoires with anomalous nucleotide sharing. Held by TCRdb, this immuneACCESS table contains in-frame sequences only and omits some clones. Under half of the omission traces to an unresolved V gene where checked; the cause of the rest is unknown. D and trimming come from the DNA, and the V and J calls and clone size come from that table. The sample's own table lists about 39,000 clones. Roughly 2.9% of the sample is held by the ten biggest clonotypes.

As regards this clone: This receptor's antigen is unknown.

Reading from cysteine to phenylalanine, the CDR3 counts 12 amino acids. Only the CDR3 region is kept as DNA, spanning 36 bases read in frame from base 1. Trimming costs V 8 bases and J 8 bases, and their ends lie 15 bases apart. CDR1 and CDR2 are read off the germline V gene (reference sequence) as WNHNN and SYGVQD. Results the study describes overall, beyond this receptor: Compared with the roughly 700-donor mean, donors in an Asian-associated ancestry cluster had fewer N-insertions in productive TCRs, according to a later genetic analysis. A further reported finding was that TCR beta sequences accurately predicted the HLA-A and HLA-B alleles for most subjects in the first cohort. Around 16 rarely observed V segments, including chromosome 9 orphons, were excluded from the earlier analysis of some 590 of the donors because counts were too low. A later analysis associated 16,951 TCR beta sequences with specific HLA alleles at a false discovery rate of 0.05. An earlier analysis of around 500 of the donors showed that most TCR beta V segments appeared in productive rearrangements either about 87% or about 30% of the time, which broadly matched IMGT annotations. The sequencing pipeline was judged likely to have produced a cluster of highly shared sequence variants as a technical artifact. Correlated functional status among segregating V segments might be attributable to linkage disequilibrium, but an unknown experimental factor could not be ruled out. For the cohort, immune exposure information was limited to CMV serostatus. The authors suggested that the approach could potentially be generalized to other disease states and immunological phenotypes. Sequencing depth was assumed to be roughly uniform across donors in the presence/absence analyses, though that assumption may not hold. Several of the top co-occurrence clusters appeared to be linked to parvovirus B19, influenza, CMV and Epstein-Barr virus, according to a later analysis. In vitro tests confirmed that a few of the cytomegalovirus-associated TCR beta chains recognize cytomegalovirus antigens. Strong co-occurrence of HLA alleles, especially DR and DQ, made assigning TCR associations to individual alleles difficult. The cohort was sequenced for TCR beta chains only, and without alpha or paired-chain data the features that could be detected were limited. Because HLA typing was missing for some donors at each locus, association tests included only the typed subset. Some IMGT-functional V segments, including TRBV6-2 and TRBV6-3, could not be told apart with the 87-base-pair reads, so those segments were excluded. V-gene and J-gene trimming of TCR beta chains was associated with a missense DCLRE1C variant in a later genetic analysis, and the association was replicated in an independent cohort. Cytomegalovirus status was reported to be diagnosed by the classifier with high specificity and sensitivity in both the original and validation cohorts. In a later analysis, the rate of TCR association differed among HLA loci, with DRB1 alleles having the most associated TCRs and HLA-C alleles having the fewest. In a later analysis, HLA-associated TCR beta chains showed more clonal expansion and lower generation probabilities than non-associated chains that were equally common. Most TCR sequences were observed very rarely across donors, whereas some public TCRs were present in many individuals. The study gave a list of around 170 TCR beta chains associated with cytomegalovirus. In a later analysis, most CMV-associated TCR beta chains were found to appear HLA-restricted, with HLA associations seemingly driven largely by CMV exposure.

The cohort consisted of some 670 healthy bone marrow donors. At the time of sampling, all cohort members were nominally healthy, though unrecorded immune exposures were likely present. The donor tested CMV seropositive and was one of the 289 seropositive cohort members. Each donor provided a peripheral blood sample, and peripheral blood mononuclear cells were used for TCR beta sequencing. The Qiagen DNeasy Blood Extraction Kit was used to extract genomic DNA from the blood cell samples. This chain is built from TRBV10-1 and TRBJ1-2; the D gene lacks a confident call. This receptor was taken from a woman aged 25 to 39 in good health and CMV-seropositive. The sample comprised PBMCs. CDR3 reads: CASFRDLKGYTF. The sequenced DNA: TGCGCCAGCTTCCGGGATCTAAAGGGCTACACCTTC.